The entry below gives a single TCR beta chain sequence along with its context. The sample originates from a study of blood T cells in healthy people across ages. This CDR3 is built from 11 residues. Trimming shortened V by 7 bases and J by 8 bases, and 11 bases separated the two germline ends. The germline gives CDR1 SQVTM, CDR2 ANQGSEA. A sample-barcoded 5' primer and a J-beta primer mix were used in a second PCR of roughly 7 to 12 cycles. TCRdb re-derived calls from the 5' RACE reads in MiXCR, one entry per CDR3 protein. Here the sample spans some 710,000 distinct CDR3 sequences, 22% being singletons.

The sample was blood. The rearrangement links TRBV29-1 to TRBJ1-4; D perhaps matches TRBD1 (6 bases). The origin of this receptor is a man aged 70 or older in good health. The CDR3 DNA follows: TGCAGCGCCAAAGGGGGGGAAAAACTGTTTTTT. Protein sequence: CSAKGGEKLFF.